The rows below give T cell receptor beta chains drawn from one sample of a study of STAT5B mutations in CD4+ large granular lymphocyte leukemia. Assay: immunoSEQ multiplex PCR; the TCRdb copy retains only in-frame clones and omits some. The table has about 33,000 clones, roughly four fifths seen once. Sequencing input: CD4+ T cells from blood buffy coats. These receptors came from a human donor in good health. The CDR3 runs from the conserved cysteine through the conserved F or W. A D gene is named only where the DNA matches it firmly. Where a row states a size, it is once, few, many or the class of an expanded clone; other rows omit it.

clone_size	v_call	j_call	d_call	cdr3_nt	cdr3_aa
.	TRBV29-1	TRBJ2-3	TRBD2	TGCAGCGTACCGACTAGCCGCACAGATACGCAGTATTTT	CSVPTSRTDTQYF
.	TRBV10-3	TRBJ2-1	TRBD2	TGTGCCATCAGTGAGTCGACTCATGAGCGGGGGTACTACAATGAGCAGTTCTTC	CAISESTHERGYYNEQFF
.	TRBV29-1	TRBJ1-4	TRBD1	TGCAGCGCCAAGGGACAGGGTATAGAAAAACTGTTTTTT	CSAKGQGIEKLFF
.	TRBV11-1	TRBJ2-5	.	TGTGCCAGCAGCTTACAGGCGAGGAGGGAGACCCAGTACTTC	CASSLQARRETQYF
.	TRBV7-9	TRBJ2-5	.	TGTGCCAGCAGCTTGGTGCAGGGGAGCCAAGAGACCCAGTACTTC	CASSLVQGSQETQYF
.	TRBV9	TRBJ2-3	.	TGTGCCAGCAGCGTAGGGAGGGGTGGCACAGATACGCAGTATTTT	CASSVGRGGTDTQYF
.	TRBV7-6	TRBJ1-2	.	TGTGCCAGCAGCCCCATATCGGACAGCTATGGCTACACCTTC	CASSPISDSYGYTF
few	TRBV11-2	TRBJ1-1	.	TGTGCCAGCAGCCTCGTCTCCACGAACACTGAAGCTTTCTTT	CASSLVSTNTEAFF
.	TRBV19	TRBJ2-1	.	TGTGCCAGTAGTCCCCGGACACTTTACAATGAGCAGTTCTTC	CASSPRTLYNEQFF
.	TRBV18	TRBJ2-7	TRBD1	TGTGCCAGCTCACCGACAGGGCGTCATGTCTACGAGCAGTACTTC	CASSPTGRHVYEQYF
.	TRBV19	TRBJ1-1	TRBD1	TGTGCCAGTAGTCCCGAGGGGCGACAGGGCAACACTGAAGCTTTCTTT	CASSPEGRQGNTEAFF
.	TRBV5-1	TRBJ1-3	TRBD1	TGCGCCAGCAATCCGGGACAGGGCGGTGACACCATATATTTT	CASNPGQGGDTIYF
.	TRBV6-6	TRBJ2-7	TRBD2	TGTGCCAGCGAAGGGACTAGCGGAACCTACGAGCAGTACTTC	CASEGTSGTYEQYF
.	TRBV27	TRBJ2-4	.	TGTGCCAGCAGTCCTGACTTGGGCTCGGCCAAAAACATTCAGTACTTC	CASSPDLGSAKNIQYF
.	TRBV27	TRBJ1-1	.	TGTGCCAGCAGTTTCGGGGCTCGGAACACTGAAGCTTTCTTT	CASSFGARNTEAFF
.	TRBV5-6	TRBJ2-7	.	TGTGCCAGCAGTCTCCAGGGGATCTACGAGCAGTACTTC	CASSLQGIYEQYF
.	TRBV27	TRBJ1-2	TRBD1	TGTGCCAGCAGTTCCTTACAGGGGCTAAGGTATAATGGCTACACCTTC	CASSSLQGLRYNGYTF
.	TRBV5-4	TRBJ1-6	.	TGTGCCAGCAGCCAAGATCCGGGGACCGCTAATTCACCCCTCCACTTT	CASSQDPGTANSPLHF
few	TRBV7-2	TRBJ2-7	TRBD2	TGTGCCAGCAGGGAGGGACTAGCGGGAAACTACGAGCAGTACTTC	CASREGLAGNYEQYF
.	TRBV5-6	TRBJ2-5	.	TGTGCCAGCAGCCCAGGGATTTCGCCGGCGGAGACCCAGTACTTC	CASSPGISPAETQYF
.	TRBV7-8	TRBJ1-2	.	TGTGCCAGCAGCATGGGAGGATTCTATGGCTACACCTTC	CASSMGGFYGYTF
once	TRBV6-5	TRBJ1-1	TRBD1	TGTGCCAGCATCATCCGACAGGGGCGCACTGAAGCTTTCTTT	CASIIRQGRTEAFF
.	TRBV19	TRBJ1-3	.	TGTGCCAGTAGCCACAGGGTCTCTGGAAACACCATATATTTT	CASSHRVSGNTIYF
.	TRBV6-5	TRBJ2-5	TRBD1	TGTGCCAGCAGTTGGTCCGGTAGGGGACAGGAGACCCAGTACTTC	CASSWSGRGQETQYF
once	TRBV30	TRBJ2-7	TRBD2	TGTGCCTGGAGTCCGGGACTAGCGGGAACCTACGAGCAGTACTTC	CAWSPGLAGTYEQYF
.	TRBV15	TRBJ1-5	.	TGTGCCACCAGCAGCCAAACCCGGGACCGACTAAATCAGCCCCAGCATTTT	CATSSQTRDRLNQPQHF
.	TRBV10-3	TRBJ2-4	TRBD2	TGTGCCATCAGTAAGGGGGGGACTAGGGACATTCAGTACTTC	CAISKGGTRDIQYF
.	TRBV7-8	TRBJ2-1	TRBD2	TGTGCCAGCAGGGGACTAGCGGGAGGGCAGTTCTTC	CASRGLAGGQFF
.	TRBV29-1	TRBJ2-7	.	TGCAGCGTTGTTAGTGACGGATACGAGCAGTACTTC	CSVVSDGYEQYF
.	TRBV5-1	TRBJ1-5	TRBD1	TGCGCCAGCAGCCTGACCGGGGACAGGGTGGATCCCCAGCATTTT	CASSLTGDRVDPQHF
.	TRBV19	TRBJ1-5	.	TGTGCCAGTAGTCCCCAGGCGCAATTGGCCCAGCATTTT	CASSPQAQLAQHF
.	TRBV7-2	TRBJ1-4	.	TGTGCCAGCAGCTTAGTGGGGGGGGCAGGGTATGAAAAACTGTTTTTT	CASSLVGGAGYEKLFF
.	TRBV7-2	TRBJ2-5	TRBD1	TGTGCCAGCAGCTTCGGACAGGGCCCACAAGAGACCCAGTACTTC	CASSFGQGPQETQYF
.	TRBV10-3	TRBJ2-3	.	TGTGCCATCAGTGAGGACAGCCACACAGATACGCAGTATTTT	CAISEDSHTDTQYF
.	TRBV7-2	TRBJ2-1	.	TGTGCCACCACCGTTGGCGGGTCATACAATGAGCAGTTCTTC	CATTVGGSYNEQFF